This T cell receptor (beta chain) is drawn from a study of shared clonotypes between healthy human individuals. This CDR3 is 14 amino acids long. Trimming pared 3 bases from V and 7 bases from J, leaving 13 bases between. Germline CDR1 and CDR2: SEHNR and FQNEAQ (reference sequence). Repertoires were generated with immunoSEQ multiplex PCR, while TCRdb's copy carries only in-frame clones and drops some. The table has approximately 2,000,000 clones, around 92% seen once. This TCR came from a young man in good health. Some clones in this sample may be carry-over from other donors' samples. The chain recombines TRBV7-9 with TRBJ2-1; D is ambiguous. The source material was naive CD4+ T cells from PBMCs. Subset: CD45RA+ positively selected. CDR3 sequence: CASSFVYLGNEQFF. The DNA for the CDR3 is TGTGCCAGCAGCTTTGTCTACCTTGGGAATGAGCAGTTCTTC.